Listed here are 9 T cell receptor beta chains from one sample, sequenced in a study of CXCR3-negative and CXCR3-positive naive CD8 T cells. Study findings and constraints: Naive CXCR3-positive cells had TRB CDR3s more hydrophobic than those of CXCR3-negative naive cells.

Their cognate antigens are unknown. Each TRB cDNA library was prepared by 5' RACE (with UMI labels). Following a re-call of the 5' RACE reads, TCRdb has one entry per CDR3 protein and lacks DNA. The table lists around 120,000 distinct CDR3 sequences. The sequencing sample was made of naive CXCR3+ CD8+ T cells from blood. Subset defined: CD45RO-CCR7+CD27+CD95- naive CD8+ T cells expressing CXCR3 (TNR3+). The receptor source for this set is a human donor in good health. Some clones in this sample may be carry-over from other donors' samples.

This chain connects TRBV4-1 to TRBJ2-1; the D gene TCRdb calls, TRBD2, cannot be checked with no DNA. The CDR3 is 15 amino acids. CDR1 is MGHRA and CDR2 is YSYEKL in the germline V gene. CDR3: CASSQVTRVDNEQFF.

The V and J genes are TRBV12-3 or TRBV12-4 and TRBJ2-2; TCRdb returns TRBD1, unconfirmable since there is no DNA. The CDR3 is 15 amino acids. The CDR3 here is CASSTDRPNTGELFF.

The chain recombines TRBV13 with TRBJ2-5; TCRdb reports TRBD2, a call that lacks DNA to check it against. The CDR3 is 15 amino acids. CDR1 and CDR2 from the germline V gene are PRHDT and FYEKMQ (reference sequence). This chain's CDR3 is CASSLQGGSGETQYF.

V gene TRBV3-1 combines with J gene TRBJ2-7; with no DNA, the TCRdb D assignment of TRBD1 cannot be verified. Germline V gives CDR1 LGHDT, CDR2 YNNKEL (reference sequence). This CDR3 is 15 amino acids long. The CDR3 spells CASSQEAGGAYEQYF.

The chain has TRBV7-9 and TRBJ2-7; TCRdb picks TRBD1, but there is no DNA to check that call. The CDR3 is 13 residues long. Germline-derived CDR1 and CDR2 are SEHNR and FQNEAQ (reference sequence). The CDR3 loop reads CASSSPDRYEQYF.

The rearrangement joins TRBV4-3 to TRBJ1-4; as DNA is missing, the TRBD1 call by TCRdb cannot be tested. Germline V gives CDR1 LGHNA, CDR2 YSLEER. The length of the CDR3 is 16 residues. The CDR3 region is CASSQDRGLSDEKLFF.

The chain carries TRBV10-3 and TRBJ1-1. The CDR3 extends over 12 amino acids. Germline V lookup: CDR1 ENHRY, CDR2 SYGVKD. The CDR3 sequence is CAISPTGTEAFF.

The CDR3 loop reads CASSRILENTQYF. This sequence joins TRBV5-4 and TRBJ2-3. Per germline, CDR1 SGHNT and CDR2 YYREEE (reference sequence). The CDR3 is 13 residues long.

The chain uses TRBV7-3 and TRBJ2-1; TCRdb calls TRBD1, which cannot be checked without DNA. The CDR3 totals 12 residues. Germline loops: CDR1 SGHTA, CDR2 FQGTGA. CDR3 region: CASGQGWGEQFF.